This T cell receptor beta chain was identified during a study of cytomegalovirus exposure and HLA in healthy donors. Broader study findings: In vitro experiments confirmed that a few CMV-associated chains were specific for CMV antigens.

This clone was counted once. Its specificity is not known. The PCR had 60 Vbeta and 13 Jbeta primers. Clones were sequenced by immunoSEQ multiplex PCR, and TCRdb holds only the in-frame ones, with some missing. In the table there are 110,000 to 150,000 clones, approximately 63% of which are singletons. The junction had 4 bases not matched to a gene; V was cut back by 2 bases and J by 7 bases. Germline assignment: CDR1 GTSNPN and CDR2 SVGIG (reference sequence). This CDR3 contains 12 residues. The genes are TRBV30 and TRBJ1-1; 7 positions match TRBD1. Sequences were obtained from PBMCs. The receptor was isolated from a woman aged 60-75 years in good health and CMV-seropositive. CDR3 nucleotides: TGTGCCTGGAGTTACCAGGGGGTTGAAGCTTTCTTT. Translation: CAWSYQGVEAFF.